This TCR beta chain was sequenced for a study of naive and memory T cell subsets (dated 2017 in TCRdb). For context, the study as a whole: An open-source, UMI-based TCR alpha and beta sequencing pipeline was applied to sorted naive and memory peripheral blood T cell subsets. IgG serology results and the functional CMV T cell responses were in complete agreement. RNA was DNase-treated and reverse transcribed with TCR constant-region primers, mostly using SuperScript III.

Receptor amplification or capture employed UMI-ligation and nested PCR. An equimolar mix of two oligonucleotides covering both TRBC1 and TRBC2 was used as the beta constant-region primer. A single-stranded oligonucleotide containing the SP2 primer and a 12-nucleotide UMI was joined to the 3' end of the cDNA by T4 RNA ligase 1. The ligated cDNA went through four rounds of PCR with nested alpha and beta constant-region primers together with the SP2 primer. The ligation reaction was incubated at 16°C for about 20-24 hours. PCR2 was usually performed as a SYBR Green qPCR and halted at a preset threshold so that over-amplification would not occur. Apart from the first purification, every purification step used Agencourt AMPure XP magnetic beads. Library amounts were measured by Qubit and library quality was assessed on a TapeStation, where the main peak was expected at around 650 bp. Pooled libraries were sequenced on an Illumina MiSeq using v2 2x251 paired-end kits, and typically about 0.9-2 million reads were obtained per sample. Each sample library was pooled at 4 nM, and roughly 5-7.5% PhiX was included to improve cluster recognition. The authors' pipeline ran thus. FASTQ reads processed by Demultiplexor were assigned V and J genes by Decombinator through tag matching that tolerated a single base-pair mismatch. Collapsinator used UMIs to correct both sequencing errors and frequency errors arising from PCR heterogeneity. CDR3Translator translated TCRs and extracted CDR3s from the conserved cysteine to the FGXG phenylalanine, flagging non-productive sequences. Gini, Shannon entropy and inverse Simpson indices were computed after subsampling the repertoires to the same number of UMI-defined TCRs. Clonotype abundance distributions were fitted to a power law by maximum likelihood within the linear range. When run on a single naive CD8 sample, MIGEC and the pipeline yielded similar UMI counts, similar unique TCR numbers and similar clonal distributions. In one analysis, naive TCRs that were also found in any memory subset of the same donor were excluded from the naive repertoire. A set of 7,322 CMV-associated CDR3 sequences, compiled from VDJdb and a published dataset, was used to search the repertoires. TCRdb passed the public sequencing reads through fastp at Q25 and MiXCR, retaining productive beta sequences. CDR3 protein duplicates are merged, each entry listing the most common genes and DNA. TCRdb, not the original authors, processed these V and J calls. The sample table records 130,000 to 150,000 distinct CDR3 sequences; about 18% of these occur just once. The ten largest clones represent more than 0.13% of the sample.

From the second PCR step onward, the TCR alpha chain libraries and the TCR beta chain libraries were amplified separately. The CMV status of each donor was determined by measuring IFNgamma production from CD4+ T cells after fresh PBMCs had been stimulated overnight with CMV viral lysate. Miltenyi beads were used first to positively select CD4 T cells, and CD8 T cells were then positively selected from the CD4-negative fraction. After staining for CD3, CD4, CD8, CD45RA, CD27 and a live/dead dye, cells were sorted on a BD Aria II into four subsets based on CD45RA and CD27. Three healthy volunteers provided blood, and the blood of each volunteer was split into CD4 and CD8 T cells and then into four differentiation subsets. Approximately 120 ml of peripheral blood was collected from each donor, and PBMC were isolated by Ficoll-Paque PLUS density-gradient centrifugation. The sorted cells were lysed in RLT buffer, after which RNA was extracted using a Qiagen RNeasy kit and kept at -80 degrees C.

About this clonotype itself: The target of this receptor is not known. No much larger clone is present one base from it, and per-base qualities are unavailable.

Points the paper makes about the study in general: Once error correction was done, more than 85% of naive TCR sequences showed up just once, which made the naive abundance distributions much steeper than those of the memory subsets. Single alpha or beta chain sequences, rather than paired alpha/beta receptors, were used to define clonotypes. TCR abundance followed a power law with an exponent that was different for naive and memory subsets but consistent across the three individuals. A few larger clonotypes were present in naive repertoires, especially CD8 naive repertoires, and these clonotypes were possibly memory cells re-expressing CD45RA. In both CD4 and CD8 cells, the Gini index increased while Shannon and inverse Simpson diversity decreased from naive through CM, EM and EMRA. The repertoire findings for the naive and memory subsets could not be validated against a ground truth because none was available. RNA-based TCR counts may be affected by expression changes linked to T cell activation and differentiation.

CDR1 DFQATT and CDR2 SNEGSKA were looked up in the germline V gene (reference sequence). CDR3 length: 12 amino acids, cysteine to phenylalanine. Only the CDR3 region is kept as DNA, spanning 36 bases read in frame from base 1. V lost 5 bases and J lost 7 bases, and the count of bases not matched to a germline gene is 6. The rearranged chain carries TRBV20-1 and TRBJ1-2, with 8 junctional bases fitting TRBD1. The receptor was derived from a human donor in good health. The sequencing input was naive CD4+ T cells from blood. The cell subset or site label of this sample denotes: naive T cells, CD45RA high CD27+. The CDR3 region has the sequence CSAASGGVGYTF. The nucleotide sequence reads as follows: TGCAGTGCTGCATCAGGGGGCGTTGGCTACACCTTC.